The sequence of this T cell receptor beta chain was determined in a study of control samples from healthy donors and cancer patients. The CDR3 extends over 16 amino acids. V was cut by 0 bases and J by 6 bases, with 19 bases left in between. The germline V gene encodes CDR1 SGHRS and CDR2 YFSETQ. Repertoires were generated with immunoSEQ multiplex PCR, while TCRdb's copy carries only in-frame clones and drops some. The sample has hundreds of thousands of clones; more than 80% are singletons. The chain uses TRBV5-1 and TRBJ2-7; the D call may be TRBD1 or TRBD2 (7 bases each). The clonotype originates from a man aged 35 to 55 with head and neck cancer. The sequenced sample was PBMCs. CDR3 residues: CASSLAVTGWEGEQYF. In DNA form, the CDR3 reads TGCGCCAGCAGCTTGGCGGTGACAGGGTGGGAGGGCGAGCAGTACTTC.